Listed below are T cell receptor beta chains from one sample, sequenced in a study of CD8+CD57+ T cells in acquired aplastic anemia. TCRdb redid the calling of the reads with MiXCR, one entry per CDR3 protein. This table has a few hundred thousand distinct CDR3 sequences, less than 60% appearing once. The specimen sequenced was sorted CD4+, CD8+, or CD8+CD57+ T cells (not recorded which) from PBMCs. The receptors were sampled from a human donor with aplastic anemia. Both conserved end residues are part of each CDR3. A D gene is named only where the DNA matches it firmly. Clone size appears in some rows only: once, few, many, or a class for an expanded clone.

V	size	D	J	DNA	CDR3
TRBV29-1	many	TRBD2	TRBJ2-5	TGCAGCGTTCCCTTGGGAGGGGAGACCCAGTACTTC	CSVPLGGETQYF
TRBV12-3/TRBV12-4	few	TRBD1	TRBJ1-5	TGTGCCAGCAGTCCCCGCGCCGGGACAGGGGTTCAGCCCCAGCATTTT	CASSPRAGTGVQPQHF
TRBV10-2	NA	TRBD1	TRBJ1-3	TGCGCCAGCAGTACTTCCGGACAGGACTATGGCTACACCATATATTTT	CASSTSGQDYGYTIYF
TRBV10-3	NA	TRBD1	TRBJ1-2	TGTGCCATCCGTGGACAGGGGGCGGGAGGCTACACCTTC	CAIRGQGAGGYTF
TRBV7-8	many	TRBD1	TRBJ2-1	TGTGCCAGCAGCTTGGCCCGGGGACAGAACCTCTATGAGCAGTTCTTC	CASSLARGQNLYEQFF
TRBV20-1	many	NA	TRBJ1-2	TGCAGTGCTAGAGATGGGACGGGTCGGGGATTGGGCTATGGCTACACCTTC	CSARDGTGRGLGYGYTF
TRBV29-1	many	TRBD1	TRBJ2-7	TGCAGCGTTGGACAGGGGGCAACCTACGAGCAGTACTTC	CSVGQGATYEQYF
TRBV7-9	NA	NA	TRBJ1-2	TGTGCCAGCAGCGTAGGTACAGAGAACTATGGCTACACCTTC	CASSVGTENYGYTF
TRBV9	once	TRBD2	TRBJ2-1	TGTGCCAGCAGCACAACTAGCGGGGATCACAATGAGCAGTTCTTC	CASSTTSGDHNEQFF
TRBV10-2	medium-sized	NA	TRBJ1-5	TGCGCCAGCAGTGATTATAGCAATCAGCCCCAGCATTTT	CASSDYSNQPQHF
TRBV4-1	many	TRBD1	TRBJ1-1	TGCGCCAGCAGCCAAGAGAACAGGGGGAACACTGAAGCTTTCTTT	CASSQENRGNTEAFF
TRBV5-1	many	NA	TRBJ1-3	TGCGCCAGCAGCTTGACATCAGGGTCTGGAAACACCATATATTTT	CASSLTSGSGNTIYF
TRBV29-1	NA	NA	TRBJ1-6	TGCAGCGGTGTGGTGGGGTCGGGGTCACCCCTCCACTTT	CSGVVGSGSPLHF
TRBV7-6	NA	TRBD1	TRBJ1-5	TGTGCCAGCAGCTTAATCCCCCGGGACAGGGACGACAATCAGCCCCAGCATTTT	CASSLIPRDRDDNQPQHF
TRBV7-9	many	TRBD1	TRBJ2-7	TGTGCCAGCAGCTTAGGAGGACAGGGGAGATACGAGCAGTACTTC	CASSLGGQGRYEQYF
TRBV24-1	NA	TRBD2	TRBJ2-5	TGTGCCACCAGTGACCAGGCGGGGGGGCACCAAGAGACCCAGTACTTC	CATSDQAGGHQETQYF
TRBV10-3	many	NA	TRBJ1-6	TGTGCCATCAGTGATCTTAGAGATTCACCCCTCCACTTT	CAISDLRDSPLHF
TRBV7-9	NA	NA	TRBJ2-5	TGTGCCAGCAGCCCCAGTGATGTGCGGGAGACCCAGTACTTC	CASSPSDVRETQYF
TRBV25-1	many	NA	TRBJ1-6	TGTGCCAGCAGCGACCTGGAGAATTCACCCCTCCACTTT	CASSDLENSPLHF
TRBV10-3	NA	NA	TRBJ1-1	TGTGCCATCAGTTTGGGGGCCGGCAGTACTGAAGCTTTCTTT	CAISLGAGSTEAFF
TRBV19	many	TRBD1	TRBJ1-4	TGTGCCAGTAGTACGGGACAGATGCCCACTAATGAAAAACTGTTTTTT	CASSTGQMPTNEKLFF
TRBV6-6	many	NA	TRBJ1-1	TGTGCCAGCAGGGTCAGCCTGGCCACTGAAGCTTTCTTT	CASRVSLATEAFF
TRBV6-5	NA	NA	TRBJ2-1	TGTGCCAGCAGTCCCTGGGACTCCCCGAACCTATACAATGAGCAGTTCTTC	CASSPWDSPNLYNEQFF
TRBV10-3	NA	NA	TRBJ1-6	TGTGCCATCAGTGAGGGACTGTCTAATTCACCCCTCCACTTT	CAISEGLSNSPLHF
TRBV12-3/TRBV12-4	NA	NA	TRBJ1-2	TGTGCCAGCAGTTTAAACAGGCAAGGAGGGCCCTATGGCTACACCTTC	CASSLNRQGGPYGYTF
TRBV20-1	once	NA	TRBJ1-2	TGCAGTGCAGAAGGAGAGGGGGGCTACACCTTC	CSAEGEGGYTF
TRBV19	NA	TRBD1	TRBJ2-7	TGTGCCAGTACCGTAGGACAGGGGGGGGAAGAGCAGTACTTC	CASTVGQGGEEQYF
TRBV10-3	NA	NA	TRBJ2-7	TGTGCCATCGGGGTGGGACAAGCCTACGAGCAGTACTTC	CAIGVGQAYEQYF
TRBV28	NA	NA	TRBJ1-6	TGTGCCAGCAGAGCTAGGGGTTCACCCCTCCACTTT	CASRARGSPLHF
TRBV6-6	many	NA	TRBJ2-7	TGTGCCAGCAGAAATACAGGGCACTACGAGCAGTACTTC	CASRNTGHYEQYF
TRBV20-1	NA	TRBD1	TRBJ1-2	TGCAGTGCTAGAGATTGGGGTGGGACAGGGGATGTTGGCTACACCTTC	CSARDWGGTGDVGYTF
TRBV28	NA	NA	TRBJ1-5	TGTGCCTGCAGTTTAAGCGGCAGGTCGTATAGCAATCAGCCCCAGCATTTT	CACSLSGRSYSNQPQHF
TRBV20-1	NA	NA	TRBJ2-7	TGCAGTGCTATCGACCGGTCCTACGAGCAGTACTTC	CSAIDRSYEQYF
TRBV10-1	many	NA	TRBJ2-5	TGCGCCAGCAGTGACGGGGGCCTACAAGAGACCCAGTACTTC	CASSDGGLQETQYF
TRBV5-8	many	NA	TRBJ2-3	TGTGCCAGCAGGGCAGGTCCCCCAGATACGCAGTATTTT	CASRAGPPDTQYF
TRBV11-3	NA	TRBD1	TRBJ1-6	TGTGCCAGCCAGGGGGGAAGAGAATCACCCCTCCACTTT	CASQGGRESPLHF
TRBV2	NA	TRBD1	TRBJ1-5	TGTGCCAGCAGGATGGACAGGGGAGGACAGCCCCAGCATTTT	CASRMDRGGQPQHF
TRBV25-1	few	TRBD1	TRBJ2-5	TGTGCCAGCAGTGGAGACAGGGGGTGGATAGAGACCCAGTACTTC	CASSGDRGWIETQYF
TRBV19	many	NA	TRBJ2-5	TGTGCCAGTAGTATTGGGGCAGGGGACTTCCAAGAGACCCAGTACTTC	CASSIGAGDFQETQYF
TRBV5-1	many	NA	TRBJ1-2	TGCGCCAGCAATGAGGCGGGGGCTAACTATGGCTACACCTTC	CASNEAGANYGYTF
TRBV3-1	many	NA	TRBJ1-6	TGTGCCAGCAGCCAAGATCTACCGGGAGCTCTCAATTCACCCCTCCACTTT	CASSQDLPGALNSPLHF
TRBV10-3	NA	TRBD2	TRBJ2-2	TGTGCCATCAGTGCGGCTAGCGGGGGAACCGGGGAGCTGTCTTGG	CAISAASGGTGELSW
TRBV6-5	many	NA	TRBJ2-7	TGTGCCAGCAGTTACTCGAGGCAGTCCTACGAGCAGTACTTC	CASSYSRQSYEQYF
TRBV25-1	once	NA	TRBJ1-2	TGTGCCAGCAGTGAGCACACAAACTATGGCTACACCTTC	CASSEHTNYGYTF
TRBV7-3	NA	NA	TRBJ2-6	TGTGCCAGCAGCTCGAGGGGTAGAAGTGGGGCCAACGTCCTGACTTTC	CASSSRGRSGANVLTF
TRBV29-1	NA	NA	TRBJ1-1	TGCAGCGTTGAAGAGGGAAGGGAAGGAGCTTTCTTT	CSVEEGREGAFF
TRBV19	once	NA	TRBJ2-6	TGTGCCAGTAGTAGTCAGTTAGCCAACGTCCTGACTTTC	CASSSQLANVLTF
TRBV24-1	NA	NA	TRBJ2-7	TGTGCCACCAGTGATCCCCGTACCTTGGGGGGCTCCTACGAGCAGTACTTC	CATSDPRTLGGSYEQYF
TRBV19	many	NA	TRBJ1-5	TGTGCCAGTAGTATAGATCGGGGGCAGCCCCAGCATTTT	CASSIDRGQPQHF